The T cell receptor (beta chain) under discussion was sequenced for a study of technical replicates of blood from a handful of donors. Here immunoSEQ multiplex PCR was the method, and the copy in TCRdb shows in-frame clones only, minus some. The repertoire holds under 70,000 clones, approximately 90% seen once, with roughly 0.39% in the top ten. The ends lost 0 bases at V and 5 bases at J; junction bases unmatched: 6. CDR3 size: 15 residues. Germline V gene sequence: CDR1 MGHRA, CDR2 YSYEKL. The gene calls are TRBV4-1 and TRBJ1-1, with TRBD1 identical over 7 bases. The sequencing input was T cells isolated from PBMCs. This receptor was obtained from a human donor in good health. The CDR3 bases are TGCGCCAGCAGCCAAGATCCAGGGGGGAGGACTGAAGCTTTCTTT. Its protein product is CASSQDPGGRTEAFF.